This T cell receptor (beta chain) was found in a study of blood T cell repertoires in COVID-19. The wider study: Collection of acute and convalescent COVID-19 samples took place in the United States, Italy and Spain. In each case, the material was cDNA or gDNA derived from T cells, B-cell-depleted T cells, or PBMCs.

Germline CDR1 and CDR2: SGHNT and YYREEE (reference sequence). The CDR3 spans 17 residues. V lost 4 bases, J lost 5 bases, and 9 bases stayed unmatched. In the authors' methods: From reference gene primer amplification, estimates of nucleated cell counts were derived. Profiling relied on immunoSEQ multiplex PCR, and the TCRdb table lists in-frame clones only, not all of them. V, J and clone size reflect that table, while D and trimming were determined from the DNA. This table holds a few hundred thousand clones, around 84% found once. The clonotype was recovered from a man aged 30 to 39 with active or convalescent COVID-19. The rearrangement uses TRBV5-4 and TRBJ2-5; 15 bases map to TRBD2. Sequenced: peripheral blood. CDR3 sequence: CASSPRTSGRGSETQYF. CDR3 nucleotides: TGTGCCAGCAGCCCGCGGACTAGCGGGAGGGGTTCGGAGACCCAGTACTTC. Full variable domain (remainder filled in from reference TRBV5-4 and TRBJ2-5): ETGVTQSPTHLIKTRGQQVTLRCSSQSGHNTVSWYQQALGQGPQFIFQYYREEENGRGNFPPRFSGLQFPNYSSELNVNALELDDSALYLCASSPRTSGRGSETQYFGPGTRLLVL.